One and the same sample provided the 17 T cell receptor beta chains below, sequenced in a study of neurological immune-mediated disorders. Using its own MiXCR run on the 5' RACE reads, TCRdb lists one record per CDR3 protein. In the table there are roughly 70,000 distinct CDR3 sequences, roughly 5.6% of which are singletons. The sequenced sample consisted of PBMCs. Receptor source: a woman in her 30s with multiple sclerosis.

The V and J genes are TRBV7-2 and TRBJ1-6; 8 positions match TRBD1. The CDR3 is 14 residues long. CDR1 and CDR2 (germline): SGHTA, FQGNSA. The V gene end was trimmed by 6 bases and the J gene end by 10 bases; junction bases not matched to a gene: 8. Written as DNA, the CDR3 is TGTGCCAGCAGAAATCAGGGGGCAGGGTCACCCCTCCACTTT. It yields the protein CASRNQGAGSPLHF. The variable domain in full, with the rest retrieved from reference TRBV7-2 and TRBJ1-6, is GAGVSQSPSNKVTEKGKDVELRCDPISGHTALYWYRQSLGQGLEFLIYFQGNSAPDKSGLPSDRFSAERTGGSVSTLTIQRTQQEDSAVYLCASRNQGAGSPLHFGNGTRLTVT.

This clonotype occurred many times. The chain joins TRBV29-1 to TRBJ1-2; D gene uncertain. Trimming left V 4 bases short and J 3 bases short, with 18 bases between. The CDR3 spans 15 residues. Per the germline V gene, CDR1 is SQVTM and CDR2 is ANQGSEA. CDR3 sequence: CSVGGRMSLDYGYTF. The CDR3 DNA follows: TGCAGCGTTGGCGGCAGGATGAGTCTAGACTATGGCTACACCTTC.

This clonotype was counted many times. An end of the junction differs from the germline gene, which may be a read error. CDR3 amino acids: CASSQGSGTGFF. CDR3 coding DNA: TGTGCCAGCAGCCAAGGGTCCGGGACAGGCTTCTTT. This sequence joins TRBV3-1 and TRBJ1-6; 8 bases fit TRBD1. Germline V CDR1 and CDR2: LGHDT, YNNKEL (reference sequence). The CDR3 covers 12 residues.

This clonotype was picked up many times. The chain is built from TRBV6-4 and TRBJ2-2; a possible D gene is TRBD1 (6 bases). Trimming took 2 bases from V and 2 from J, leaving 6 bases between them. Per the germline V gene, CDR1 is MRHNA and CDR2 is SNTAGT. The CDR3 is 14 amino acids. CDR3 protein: CASSDGTNTGELFF. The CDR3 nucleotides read TGTGCCAGCAGTGACGGGACAAACACCGGGGAGCTGTTTTTT.

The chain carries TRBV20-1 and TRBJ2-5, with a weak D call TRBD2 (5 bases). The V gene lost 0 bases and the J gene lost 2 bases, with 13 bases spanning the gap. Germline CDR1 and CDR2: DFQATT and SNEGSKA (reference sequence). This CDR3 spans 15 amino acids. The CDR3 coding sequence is TGCAGTGCTAGAGAATCCGGACGGGGACAAGAGACCCAGTACTTC. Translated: CSARESGRGQETQYF.

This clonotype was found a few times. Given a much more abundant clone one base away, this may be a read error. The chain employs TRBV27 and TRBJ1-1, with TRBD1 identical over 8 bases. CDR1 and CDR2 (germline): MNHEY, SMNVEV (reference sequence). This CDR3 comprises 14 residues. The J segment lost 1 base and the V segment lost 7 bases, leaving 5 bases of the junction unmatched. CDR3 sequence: CASNRQGTNTEAFF. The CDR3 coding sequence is TGTGCCAGCAATCGACAGGGGACGAACACTGAAGCTTTCTTT.

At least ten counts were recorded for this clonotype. CDR3 nucleotide sequence: TGTGCCACCAGCAGAGGCGGGGGGGAAACAGATACGCAGTATTTT. Translated: CATSRGGGETDTQYF. The chain combines TRBV15 with TRBJ2-3; 9 bases map to TRBD2. The V gene's germline CDR1 is LNHNV and CDR2 YYDKDF (reference sequence). V gave up 1 base and J gave up 3 bases; unmatched junction bases: 2. The length of the CDR3 is 15 residues.

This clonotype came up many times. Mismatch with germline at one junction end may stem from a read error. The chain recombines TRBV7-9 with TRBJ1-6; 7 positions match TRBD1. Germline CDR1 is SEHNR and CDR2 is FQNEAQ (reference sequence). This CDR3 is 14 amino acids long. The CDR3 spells CASSSGTAHSPLNF. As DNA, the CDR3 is TGTGCCAGCAGCTCCGGGACAGCCCATTCACCCCTCAACTTT.

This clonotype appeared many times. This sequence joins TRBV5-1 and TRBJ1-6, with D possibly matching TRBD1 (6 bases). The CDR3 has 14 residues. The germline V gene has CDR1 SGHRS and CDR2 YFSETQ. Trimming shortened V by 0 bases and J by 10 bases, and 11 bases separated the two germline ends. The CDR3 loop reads CASSLVGQGSPLHF. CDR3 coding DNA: TGCGCCAGCAGCTTGGTCGGGCAGGGGTCACCCCTCCACTTT.

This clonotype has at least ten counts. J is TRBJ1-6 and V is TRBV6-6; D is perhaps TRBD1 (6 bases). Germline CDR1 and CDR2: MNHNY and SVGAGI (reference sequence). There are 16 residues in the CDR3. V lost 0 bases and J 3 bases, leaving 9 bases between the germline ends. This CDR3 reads CASSYSRTDYNSPLHF. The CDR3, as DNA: TGTGCCAGCAGTTACTCGCGGACAGACTATAATTCACCCCTCCACTTT.

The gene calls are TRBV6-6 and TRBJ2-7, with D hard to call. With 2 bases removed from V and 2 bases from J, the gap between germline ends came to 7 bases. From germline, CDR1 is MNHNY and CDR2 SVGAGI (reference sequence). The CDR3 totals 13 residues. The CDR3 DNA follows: TGTGCCAGCAGTTACGTCTCAACCTACGAGCAGTACTTC. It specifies CASSYVSTYEQYF.

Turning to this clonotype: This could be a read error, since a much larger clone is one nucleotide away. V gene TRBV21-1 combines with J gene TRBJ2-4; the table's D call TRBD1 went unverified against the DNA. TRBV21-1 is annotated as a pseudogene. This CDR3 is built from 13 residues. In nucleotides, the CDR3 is TGTGCCAGCAGCGGTTCCCCTAAAAAAATTCAGTACTTC. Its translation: CASSGSPKKIQYF.

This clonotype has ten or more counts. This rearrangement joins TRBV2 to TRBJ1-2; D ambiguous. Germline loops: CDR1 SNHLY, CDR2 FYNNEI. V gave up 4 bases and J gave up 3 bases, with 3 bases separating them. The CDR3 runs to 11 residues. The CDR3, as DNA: TGTGCCAGCAGTGCCGACTATGGCTACACCTTC. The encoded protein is CASSADYGYTF.

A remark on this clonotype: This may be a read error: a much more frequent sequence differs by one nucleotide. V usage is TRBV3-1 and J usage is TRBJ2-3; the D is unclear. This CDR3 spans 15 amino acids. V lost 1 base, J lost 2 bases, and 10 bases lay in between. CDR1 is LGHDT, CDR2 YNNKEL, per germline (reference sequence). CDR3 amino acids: CASSQGTNTTDTQYF. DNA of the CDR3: TGTGCCAGCAGCCAAGGGACCAACACCACAGATACGCAGTATTTT.

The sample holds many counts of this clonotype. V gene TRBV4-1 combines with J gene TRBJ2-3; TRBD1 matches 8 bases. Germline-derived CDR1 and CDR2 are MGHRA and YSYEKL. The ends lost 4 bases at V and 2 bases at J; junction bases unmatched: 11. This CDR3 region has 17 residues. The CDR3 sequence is CASSRGSGQDSTDTQYF. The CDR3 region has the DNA TGCGCCAGCAGCCGCGGGTCGGGACAGGATTCCACAGATACGCAGTATTTT.

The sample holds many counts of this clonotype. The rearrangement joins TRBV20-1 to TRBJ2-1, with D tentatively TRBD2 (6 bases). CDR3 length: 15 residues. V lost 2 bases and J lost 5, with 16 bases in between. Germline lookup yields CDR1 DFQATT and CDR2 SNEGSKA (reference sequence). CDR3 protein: CSARTGTAINNEQFF. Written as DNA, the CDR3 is TGCAGTGCTAGAACCGGGACTGCCATAAACAATGAGCAGTTCTTC.

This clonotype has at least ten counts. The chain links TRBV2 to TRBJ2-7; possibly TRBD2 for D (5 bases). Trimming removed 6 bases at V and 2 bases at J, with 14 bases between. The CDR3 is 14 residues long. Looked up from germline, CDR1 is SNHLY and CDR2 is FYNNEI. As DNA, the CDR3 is TGTGCCAGCAGCCCCCCGGGAAAACCCTACGAGCAGTACTTC. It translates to CASSPPGKPYEQYF.